Listed below are T cell receptor beta chains from one sample, sequenced in a study of early T cells in non-severe SARS-CoV-2 infection. TCRdb re-called the 5' RACE reads through MiXCR, storing one row per CDR3 protein. The sample includes about 71,000 distinct CDR3 sequences, roughly 15% of them seen just once. Sample: whole blood, taken at baseline. These receptors all come from an adult who was a healthcare worker with PCR-confirmed SARS-CoV-2 infection or an uninfected control (not recorded which). Both conserved end residues are part of each CDR3. A D gene is named only where the DNA matches it firmly. Rows give clone size only sometimes, using once, few, many, or a class for an expanded clone.

D	V	size	J	DNA	CDR3
TRBD2	TRBV28	NA	TRBJ2-7	TGTGCCGCACGGGGACTAGCTCTGGGGCAGTACTTC	CAARGLALGQYF
NA	TRBV27	NA	TRBJ2-1	TGTGCCAGCAGTTTAAGTCCCCGGGGGAGCTCCTACAATGAGCAGTTCTTC	CASSLSPRGSSYNEQFF
NA	TRBV29-1	many	TRBJ2-7	TGCAGCGTTACTCCGCGGGGAGTCCCAATGAGGCAGTACTTC	CSVTPRGVPMRQYF
NA	TRBV27	few	TRBJ2-7	TGTGCCAGCAGTTCACTAGGGTCCTACGAGCAGTACTTC	CASSSLGSYEQYF
NA	TRBV18	NA	TRBJ2-7	TGTGCCAGCTCACCACAGGGGAGCGAGCAGTACTTC	CASSPQGSEQYF
TRBD1	TRBV20-1	NA	TRBJ2-5	TGCAGTGCTAGACCGAGACAGGGGATAGGAGAGACCCAGTACTTC	CSARPRQGIGETQYF
TRBD1	TRBV6-5	few	TRBJ2-1	TGTGCCAGCGCACAGGGGCTACCGACCTACAATGAGCAGTTCTTC	CASAQGLPTYNEQFF
NA	TRBV20-1	NA	TRBJ2-5	TGCAGTGCTAGAGCGGGGCACTACCAAGAGACCCAGTACTTC	CSARAGHYQETQYF
TRBD1	TRBV11-2	NA	TRBJ2-5	TGTGCCAGCAGCGGAAGGGACAGGAACCAAGAGACCCAGTACTTC	CASSGRDRNQETQYF
NA	TRBV7-2	NA	TRBJ2-1	TGTGCCAGCAACCCTACGGGGGTGGCGGGGGCCTCCTACAATGAGCAGTTCTTC	CASNPTGVAGASYNEQFF
TRBD2	TRBV5-4	few	TRBJ2-7	TGTGCCAGCAGCTTGTCGGGGGAGGGGTCCTACGAGCAGTACTTC	CASSLSGEGSYEQYF
NA	TRBV11-3	few	TRBJ2-1	TGTGCCAGCAGCTCCGACAGTAAGGAGCAGTTCTTC	CASSSDSKEQFF
TRBD2	TRBV24-1	many	TRBJ2-1	TGTGCCACCAGTGAGGCGGGAGGGCGCAATGAGCAGTTCTTC	CATSEAGGRNEQFF
TRBD1	TRBV20-1	NA	TRBJ2-2	TGCAGTGTCAAGAGGGGGCTGAGCACCGGGGAGCTGTTTTTT	CSVKRGLSTGELFF
NA	TRBV18	many	TRBJ1-4	TGTGCCAGCTCGAAGGACAGTAATGAAAAACTGTTTTTT	CASSKDSNEKLFF
TRBD1	TRBV28	NA	TRBJ1-3	TGTGCCAGCAGTGGAGAGGACAGGGTATCTGGAAACACCATATATTTT	CASSGEDRVSGNTIYF
NA	TRBV7-2	NA	TRBJ2-1	TGTGCCAGCAGCCCCCTGGGGTCCTACAATGAGCAGTTCTTC	CASSPLGSYNEQFF
NA	TRBV11-1	NA	TRBJ2-3	TGTGCCAGCAGCTTAAGACAGGAACTGACTACGCAGTATTTT	CASSLRQELTTQYF
NA	TRBV30	few	TRBJ2-6	TGTGCCTGGAGTGACGGGTCTGGGGCCAACGTCCTGACTTTC	CAWSDGSGANVLTF
TRBD2	TRBV11-3	NA	TRBJ2-3	TGTGCCAGCAGCCCCGGGACTAGTGCAGATACGCAGTATTTT	CASSPGTSADTQYF
TRBD1	TRBV2	NA	TRBJ1-4	TGTGCCAGCAGTCAAGAGGGGGCTCGTGGGGAAAAACTGTTTTTT	CASSQEGARGEKLFF
NA	TRBV5-1	NA	TRBJ2-5	TGCGCCAGCAGGGGGGGCGGAGAGACCCAGTACTTC	CASRGGGETQYF
NA	TRBV6-2/TRBV6-3	NA	TRBJ1-4	TGTGCCAGCAGTCTCGTGAGCGGCAGGGAGGCAACTAATGAAAAACTGTTTTTT	CASSLVSGREATNEKLFF
NA	TRBV7-9	NA	TRBJ2-7	TGTGCCAGCAGCGCACAGACTAGCTACGAGCAGTACTTC	CASSAQTSYEQYF
NA	TRBV28	NA	TRBJ2-7	TGTGCCAGCAGCACAGAATCAAGGGACCCTTTCTTC	CASSTESRDPFF
NA	TRBV12-3/TRBV12-4	NA	TRBJ1-2	TGTGCCAGCAGTTTAACGGACTTCTATGGCTACACCTTC	CASSLTDFYGYTF
TRBD1	TRBV28	NA	TRBJ2-7	TGTGCCAGCAGTTTATGGGGACAGGGGAGATTGTCGGGCGAGCAGTACTTC	CASSLWGQGRLSGEQYF
TRBD2	TRBV4-1	few	TRBJ2-3	TGCGCCAGCACCCGACTAGCGGGAGTCGGGGCAGATACGCAGTATTTT	CASTRLAGVGADTQYF
TRBD2	TRBV15	many	TRBJ2-1	TGTGCCACCAGCAGGCTTCTAGCGGGAGGAGGGGATGAGCAGTTCTTC	CATSRLLAGGGDEQFF
TRBD2	TRBV28	NA	TRBJ2-1	TGTGCCAGCAGTCCCCGACTAGCGGGCCCGTGGGATGAGCAGTTCTTC	CASSPRLAGPWDEQFF
NA	TRBV27	few	TRBJ2-7	TGTGCCAGCAGTGCCTTGGGCACTTCCTACGAGCAGTACTTC	CASSALGTSYEQYF
NA	TRBV20-1	few	TRBJ2-3	TGCAGTTCCGGGGCGGGATCCTTCACAGATACGCAGTATTTT	CSSGAGSFTDTQYF
NA	TRBV5-1	NA	TRBJ1-1	TGCGCCAGCAGCTTGTTTTCTGGGCGGCGGGCTGAAGCTTTCTTT	CASSLFSGRRAEAFF
TRBD2	TRBV28	NA	TRBJ2-5	TGTGCCAGCAGTTCGGGACTAGCGGGAGAAGAGACCCAGTACTTC	CASSSGLAGEETQYF
NA	TRBV6-5	NA	TRBJ1-5	TGTGCCAGCAGCATGCGGGGTCAGCCCCAGCATTTT	CASSMRGQPQHF
NA	TRBV18	many	TRBJ1-4	TGTGCCAGCTCACCCCAAGGGGCGAATGAAAAACTGTTTTTT	CASSPQGANEKLFF
TRBD2	TRBV9	few	TRBJ2-1	TGTGCCAGCAGCGTTCTAGCGGGAGAGGGGAATGAGCAGTTCTTC	CASSVLAGEGNEQFF
NA	TRBV9	NA	TRBJ2-1	TGTGCCAGCAGCGTAGGGGCAGGGGAAAGCAATGAGCAGTTCTTC	CASSVGAGESNEQFF
NA	TRBV2	NA	TRBJ2-1	TGTGCCAGCGCCACGGACCTGACTACGAATGAGCAGTTCTTC	CASATDLTTNEQFF
NA	TRBV6-1	once	TRBJ2-3	TGTGCCAGCAGTGAATTCCGGGTCAGCACAGATACGCAGTATTTT	CASSEFRVSTDTQYF
NA	TRBV20-1	many	TRBJ2-3	TGCAGTGCTAAAGGGGTTCCCTCCACAGATACGCAGTATTTT	CSAKGVPSTDTQYF
NA	TRBV10-3	few	TRBJ1-5	TGTGCCATCAGTGTTCCTCAGCCCCAGCATTTT	CAISVPQPQHF
NA	TRBV19	few	TRBJ2-7	TGTGCCAGTAGCCCAGGGCGGGCCTACCACGAGCAGTACTTC	CASSPGRAYHEQYF
TRBD2	TRBV7-2	many	TRBJ2-1	TGTGCCAGCAGCTTGGGGCGGGGGATTGAGCAGTTCTTC	CASSLGRGIEQFF
NA	TRBV6-1	NA	TRBJ2-3	TGTGCCAGCAGCTACCCTACCAGGGGCACAGATACGCAGTATTTT	CASSYPTRGTDTQYF
NA	TRBV12-3/TRBV12-4	many	TRBJ2-2	TGTGCCAGCAGTTTTGCTGCCGTCGGGGAGCTGTTTTTT	CASSFAAVGELFF
TRBD2	TRBV5-6	NA	TRBJ2-1	TGTGCCAGCAGCTCGACGGGACTAGCGGCGGATGAGCAGTTCTTC	CASSSTGLAADEQFF
NA	TRBV19	many	TRBJ2-6	TGTGCCAGTAGTCCCCACCGATCTGGGGCCAACGTCCTGACTTTC	CASSPHRSGANVLTF
TRBD2	TRBV28	NA	TRBJ2-7	TGTGCCAGCAGCCCCCGGGAGGACTCTTCCTACGAGCAGTACTTC	CASSPREDSSYEQYF
NA	TRBV24-1	many	TRBJ2-1	TGTGCCACCAGTGAGCCTAACGAGGTGGGCAATGAGCAGTTCTTC	CATSEPNEVGNEQFF
TRBD2	TRBV28	few	TRBJ2-5	TGTGCCAGCAGTCCGGGACTAGCGGGGGGAGAGACCCAGTACTTC	CASSPGLAGGETQYF
TRBD2	TRBV7-8	NA	TRBJ2-5	TGTGCCAGCAGCTCCCAGGGCCTAGCGGGAGTTATGGGGTTAGAGACCCAGTACTTC	CASSSQGLAGVMGLETQYF
NA	TRBV29-1	NA	TRBJ2-3	TGCAGCGTCGAAGGGGGGGTTGAGAGCACAGATACGCAGTATTTT	CSVEGGVESTDTQYF
NA	TRBV7-9	few	TRBJ2-7	TGTGCCAGCAGCCCGGTTGGGTTCCACGAGCAGTACTTC	CASSPVGFHEQYF
NA	TRBV7-2	few	TRBJ1-4	TGTGCCAGCAGCGCTAACACCGGGTATGAAAAACTGTTTTTT	CASSANTGYEKLFF